The next 25 T cell receptor beta chains were all read from a single sample in a study of shared clonotypes between healthy human individuals. Profiled with immunoSEQ multiplex PCR; TCRdb holds only in-frame clones, not every one. Here the sample spans some 1 million clones, about 77% being singletons. Sequencing was done on a sample of memory CD4+ T cells sorted from blood. Subset specified: CD45RA-negative fraction. These receptors were taken from a man aged 18 to 29 in good health.

The rearrangement links TRBV10-3 to TRBJ1-6; 10 nucleotides agree with TRBD1. The trim removed 4 bases at V and 13 bases at J, leaving 10 bases unmatched. Germline CDR1 is ENHRY and CDR2 is SYGVKD. This CDR3 has 15 residues. Here the CDR3 reads CAISGGTGVWAPLHF. DNA for the CDR3: TGTGCCATCAGTGGGGGGACAGGGGTCTGGGCGCCCCTCCACTTT.

The chain joins TRBV15 to TRBJ2-3, with no clear D. Germline assignment: CDR1 LNHNV and CDR2 YYDKDF (reference sequence). V lost 1 base to trimming and J lost 9 bases, with 20 bases between them. The length of the CDR3 is 16 residues. The CDR3: CATSRGPGPSSRTQYF. The CDR3 DNA reads as TGTGCCACCAGCAGAGGCCCCGGCCCCTCAAGCCGGACGCAGTATTTT.

The chain joins TRBV11-3 to TRBJ2-2, with TRBD1 matching over 8 bases. Germline lookup yields CDR1 SGHNT and CDR2 YENEEA. The CDR3 has 18 amino acids. V lost 0 bases, J lost 7 bases, and 13 bases stayed unmatched. CDR3 DNA: TGTGCCAGCAGCTTAGATCTATGGACAGGGTCTAAACGCGGGGAGCTGTTTTTT. It translates to CASSLDLWTGSKRGELFF.

This clone has only one observation. The rearrangement joins TRBV6-6 to TRBJ1-2; TRBD1 is a possible D gene (6 bases). Germline loops: CDR1 MNHNY, CDR2 SVGAGI (reference sequence). Trimming removed 7 bases from V and 5 bases from J, with 20 bases in between. The CDR3 contains 15 residues. The chain's CDR3 is CASTQGTGGVYGYTF. Here the CDR3 DNA reads TGTGCCAGCACCCAAGGGACGGGGGGCGTGTATGGCTACACCTTC.

The rearrangement links TRBV5-5 to TRBJ1-2, with 8 bases aligning to TRBD1. Per germline, CDR1 SGHKS and CDR2 YYEKEE (reference sequence). Trimming cost V 8 bases and J 5 bases; bases outside gene matches: 5. This CDR3 region has 12 residues. For the CDR3, the DNA is TGTGCCAGTTTTCACAGGGGGTATGGCTACACCTTC. Translation: CASFHRGYGYTF.

This clone was seen a handful of times. J is TRBJ1-3 and V is TRBV7-8; TRBD1 might be the D (5 bases). This CDR3 comprises 16 residues. Germline CDR1 and CDR2: SGHVS and FQNEAQ. V was pared by 0 bases and J by 2 bases, with 11 bases between. The CDR3 DNA is TGTGCCAGCAGCTTAGCGACGCAAGGGGCTGGAAACACCATATATTTT. It encodes CASSLATQGAGNTIYF.

The genes are TRBV6-5 and TRBJ2-1; 9 bases are shared with TRBD2. CDR3 size: 15 residues. The germline gives CDR1 MNHEY, CDR2 SVGAGI. The V segment lost 4 bases and the J segment 8 bases; nucleotides outside the gene matches: 9. The CDR3 is CASSWGGRAGDEQFF. CDR3 nucleotide sequence: TGTGCCAGCAGTTGGGGCGGGAGGGCCGGCGATGAGCAGTTCTTC.

The J gene is TRBJ1-1, the V gene TRBV29-1; unclear D gene. The CDR3 is made up of 12 amino acids. Trimming stripped 4 bases from V and 1 base from J, with 7 bases between. The germline V gene encodes CDR1 SQVTM and CDR2 ANQGSEA. This CDR3 reads CSVVTPNTEAFF. CDR3 DNA: TGCAGCGTTGTAACCCCGAACACTGAAGCTTTCTTT.

Written as DNA, the CDR3 is TGTGCCACCAGCAGAGATAGGGACAGCATGAGGTATGGTGAGCAGTTCTTC. This sequence encodes CATSRDRDSMRYGEQFF. The V and J genes are TRBV15 and TRBJ2-1, with 7 bases fitting TRBD1. Germline CDR1 reads LNHNV; CDR2 reads YYDKDF (reference sequence). The CDR3 spans 17 residues. With V trimmed by 0 bases and J by 9 bases, 14 bases remained unmatched.

The genes are TRBV5-1 and TRBJ1-5; D is possibly TRBD1 (6 bases). Trimming removed 4 bases from V and 4 bases from J, with 9 bases in between. There are 13 residues in the CDR3. The germline CDR1 and CDR2 sequences are SGHRS and YFSETQ. The CDR3 is CASSRDINQPQHF. CDR3 in DNA: TGCGCCAGCAGCCGGGACATTAATCAGCCCCAGCATTTT.

The chain joins TRBV28 to TRBJ1-2; D remains unclear. CDR3 length: 13 residues. Germline CDR1 reads MDHEN; CDR2 reads SYDVKM. Trimming removed 6 bases from V and 4 bases from J, with 12 bases in between. The CDR3 DNA reads as TGTGCCAGCAGCCCAGGATTATTCTATGGCTACACCTTC. This codes for CASSPGLFYGYTF.

The chain has TRBV5-1 and TRBJ2-3; 10 bases are shared with TRBD2. V shed 4 bases and J 0 bases; nucleotides not matched to a gene: 5. Per germline, CDR1 SGHRS and CDR2 YFSETQ. This CDR3 has 16 amino acids. The CDR3, as DNA: TGCGCCAGCAGCGCGGAACTAGCGGGGAGCACAGATACGCAGTATTTT. Translated: CASSAELAGSTDTQYF.

This rearrangement joins TRBV27 to TRBJ2-7; D remains ambiguous. CDR1 MNHEY and CDR2 SMNVEV come from the germline V gene (reference sequence). Trimming left V 5 bases short and J 3 bases short, with 11 bases between. CDR3 length: 13 amino acids. The CDR3, as DNA: TGTGCCAGCAGTCGAGGACGAAACTACGAGCAGTACTTC. Its protein product is CASSRGRNYEQYF.

The chain carries TRBV6-5 and TRBJ1-5, with D tentatively TRBD1 (5 bases). The germline gives CDR1 MNHEY, CDR2 SVGAGI. Trimming took 7 bases from V and 6 from J, leaving 10 bases between them. This CDR3 contains 12 residues. Here the CDR3 reads CASKTTGQPQHF. In nucleotides, the CDR3 is TGTGCCAGCAAAACTACAGGTCAGCCCCAGCATTTT.

The genes are TRBV7-9 and TRBJ2-3, with 14 bases matching TRBD2. CDR3 length: 18 residues. Germline V CDR1 and CDR2: SEHNR, FQNEAQ (reference sequence). V trimming: 1 base; J trimming: 3 bases; junction bases outside the gene matches: 6. CDR3 nucleotides: TGTGCCAGCAGCTTAGGCGGGGGACTAGCGGGGGCGACAGATACGCAGTATTTT. Translation gives CASSLGGGLAGATDTQYF. Full variable domain (outside the CDR3, taken from reference TRBV7-9 and TRBJ2-3): DTGVSQNPRHKITKRGQNVTFRCDPISEHNRLYWYRQTLGQGPEFLTYFQNEAQLEKSRLLSDRFSAERPKGSFSTLEIQRTEQGDSAMYLCASSLGGGLAGATDTQYFGPGTRLTVL.

The chain carries TRBV7-9 and TRBJ2-1; maybe TRBD1 (5 bases). Germline V lookup: CDR1 SEHNR, CDR2 FQNEAQ (reference sequence). Trimming removed 5 bases from V and 9 bases from J, with 11 bases in between. This CDR3 comprises 12 residues. The CDR3 DNA reads as TGTGCCAGCAGCATCCCCCAGGGTGAGCAGTTCTTC. Amino acids: CASSIPQGEQFF.

With respect to this clone: An end of the junction does not agree with germline; a read error may underlie this. The rearrangement uses TRBV9 and TRBJ2-3; possibly TRBD1 or TRBD2 for D (6 bases each). Germline V lookup: CDR1 SGDLS, CDR2 YYNGEE. CDR3 size: 15 residues. CDR3: CASSVERLGGDMQYF. The DNA for the CDR3 is TGTGCCAGCAGCGTCGAACGACTAGGGGGAGATATGCAGTATTTT.

V is TRBV5-1 and J is TRBJ1-6; possibly TRBD1 for D (5 bases). The CDR3 sequence is 18 residues long. Germline V lookup: CDR1 SGHRS, CDR2 YFSETQ. Trimming took 1 base from V and 1 from J, leaving 15 bases between them. DNA of the CDR3: TGCGCCAGCAGCTTGTGGACTTGGGGGGGTTCCTATAATTCACCCCTCCACTTT. It encodes CASSLWTWGGSYNSPLHF.

This clone was seen just once. V usage is TRBV9 and J usage is TRBJ1-6, with D possibly being TRBD1 (5 bases). The CDR3 is 14 amino acids. Deletions cut 4 bases from V and 10 bases from J, with 15 bases between. Germline CDR1 and CDR2: SGDLS and YYNGEE. CDR3 in amino acids: CASSRGGAESPLHF. CDR3 in DNA: TGTGCCAGCAGCCGGGGTGGGGCCGAATCACCCCTCCACTTT.

The chain is built from TRBV2 and TRBJ1-6; 9 nucleotides match TRBD1. The CDR3 contains 15 residues. Germline V gene lookup returns CDR1 SNHLY and CDR2 FYNNEI. The V and J ends lost 2 bases and 8 bases, in that order; junction bases with no gene match: 4. As DNA, the CDR3 is TGTGCCAGCAGTGAACGACAGGGGGATTATTCACCCCTCCACTTT. Protein: CASSERQGDYSPLHF.

This clone is a singleton in its sample. The chain carries TRBV10-2 and TRBJ2-4; D not certain. Germline V gene sequence: CDR1 WSHSY, CDR2 SAAADI. Between the trimmed V and J ends, which lost 5 bases and 5 bases, there was a span of 7 bases. This CDR3 has 12 amino acids. CDR3 nucleotides: TGCGCCAGCAGTTCGGTCGAAAACATTCAGTACTTC. Protein product: CASSSVENIQYF.

The V and J genes are TRBV30 and TRBJ2-2, with 14 positions matching TRBD2. J gave up 8 bases and V 3 bases, and 2 bases lay outside the gene matches. CDR1 is GTSNPN and CDR2 is SVGIG in the germline V gene (reference sequence). The CDR3 is 14 residues long. CDR3 nucleotide sequence: TGTGCCTGGAGGGGACTAGCGGGAGTGGGGGAGCTGTTTTTT. Encoded protein: CAWRGLAGVGELFF.

The gene calls are TRBV30 and TRBJ2-4; 10 nucleotides line up with TRBD1. This CDR3 contains 16 residues. Germline V gene sequence: CDR1 GTSNPN, CDR2 SVGIG (reference sequence). V gave up 4 bases and J gave up 4 bases; unmatched junction bases: 10. The CDR3 DNA is TGTGCCTGGAACGGAATGACAGGGGGCACTAAAAACATTCAGTACTTC. Amino acids: CAWNGMTGGTKNIQYF. Complete variable domain (other parts from reference TRBV30 and TRBJ2-4): SQTIHQWPATLVQPVGSPLSLECTVEGTSNPNLYWYRQAAGRGLQLLFYSVGIGQISSEVPQNLSASRPQDRQFILSSKKLLLSDSGFYLCAWNGMTGGTKNIQYFGAGTRLSVL.

V usage is TRBV28 and J usage is TRBJ1-2; 8 bases map to TRBD1. The CDR3 totals 15 residues. V was pared by 6 bases and J by 4 bases, with 10 bases of the junction left unmatched. Germline V gene data show CDR1 as MDHEN and CDR2 as SYDVKM. CDR3 region: CASRSEDRGFYGYTF. CDR3 coding DNA: TGTGCCAGCAGATCAGAAGACAGGGGCTTCTATGGCTACACCTTC.

The genes are TRBV9 and TRBJ2-5; the match to TRBD1 covers 7 bases. Germline V lookup: CDR1 SGDLS, CDR2 YYNGEE. This CDR3 comprises 16 residues. The V and J ends lost 1 base and 1 base, in that order; junction bases with no gene match: 7. The CDR3 loop is CASSVNPGTVQETQYF. DNA of the CDR3: TGTGCCAGCAGCGTAAATCCCGGGACAGTCCAAGAGACCCAGTACTTC. Filled out from reference TRBV9 and TRBJ2-5, the complete variable domain reads DSGVTQTPKHLITATGQRVTLRCSPRSGDLSVYWYQQSLDQGLQFLIQYYNGEERAKGNILERFSAQQFPDLHSELNLSSLELGDSALYFCASSVNPGTVQETQYFGPGTRLLVL.